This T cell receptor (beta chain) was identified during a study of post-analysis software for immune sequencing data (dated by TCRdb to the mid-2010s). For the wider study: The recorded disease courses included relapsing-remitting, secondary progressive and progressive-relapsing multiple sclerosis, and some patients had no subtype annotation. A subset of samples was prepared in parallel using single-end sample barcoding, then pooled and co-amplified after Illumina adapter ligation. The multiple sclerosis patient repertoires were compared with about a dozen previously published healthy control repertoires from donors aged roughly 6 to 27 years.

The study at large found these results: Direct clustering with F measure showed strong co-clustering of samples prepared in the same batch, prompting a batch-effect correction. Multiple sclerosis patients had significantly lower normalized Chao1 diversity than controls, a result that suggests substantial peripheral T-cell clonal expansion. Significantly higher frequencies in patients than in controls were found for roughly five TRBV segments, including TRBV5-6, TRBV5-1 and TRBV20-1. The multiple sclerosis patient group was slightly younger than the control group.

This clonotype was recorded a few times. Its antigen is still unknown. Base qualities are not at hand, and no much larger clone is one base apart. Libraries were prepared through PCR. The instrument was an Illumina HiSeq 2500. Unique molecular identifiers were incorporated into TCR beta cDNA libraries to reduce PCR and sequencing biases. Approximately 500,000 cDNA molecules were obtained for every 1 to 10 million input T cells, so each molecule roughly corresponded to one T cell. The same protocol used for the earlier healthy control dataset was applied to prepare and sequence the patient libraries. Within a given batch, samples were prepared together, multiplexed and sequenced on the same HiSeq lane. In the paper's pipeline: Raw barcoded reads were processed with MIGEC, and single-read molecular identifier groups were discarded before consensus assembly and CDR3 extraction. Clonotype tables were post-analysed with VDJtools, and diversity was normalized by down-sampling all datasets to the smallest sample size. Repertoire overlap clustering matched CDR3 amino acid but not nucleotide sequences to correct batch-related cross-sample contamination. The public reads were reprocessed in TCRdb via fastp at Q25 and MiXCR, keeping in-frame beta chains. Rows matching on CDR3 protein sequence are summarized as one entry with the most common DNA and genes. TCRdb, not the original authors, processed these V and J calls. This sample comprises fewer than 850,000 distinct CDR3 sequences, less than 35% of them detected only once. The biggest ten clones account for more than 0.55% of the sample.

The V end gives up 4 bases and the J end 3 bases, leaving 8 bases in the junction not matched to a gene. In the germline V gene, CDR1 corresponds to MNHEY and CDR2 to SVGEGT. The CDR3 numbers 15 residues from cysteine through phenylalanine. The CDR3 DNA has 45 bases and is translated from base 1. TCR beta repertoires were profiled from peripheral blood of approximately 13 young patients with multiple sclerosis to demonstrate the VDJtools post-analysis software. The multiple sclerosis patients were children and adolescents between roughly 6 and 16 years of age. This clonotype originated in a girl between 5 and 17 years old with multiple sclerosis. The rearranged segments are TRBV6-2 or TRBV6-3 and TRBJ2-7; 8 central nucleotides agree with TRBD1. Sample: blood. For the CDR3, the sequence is CASSSLGQVGYEQYF. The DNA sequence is TGTGCCAGCAGTTCACTGGGACAGGTGGGCTACGAGCAGTACTTC.